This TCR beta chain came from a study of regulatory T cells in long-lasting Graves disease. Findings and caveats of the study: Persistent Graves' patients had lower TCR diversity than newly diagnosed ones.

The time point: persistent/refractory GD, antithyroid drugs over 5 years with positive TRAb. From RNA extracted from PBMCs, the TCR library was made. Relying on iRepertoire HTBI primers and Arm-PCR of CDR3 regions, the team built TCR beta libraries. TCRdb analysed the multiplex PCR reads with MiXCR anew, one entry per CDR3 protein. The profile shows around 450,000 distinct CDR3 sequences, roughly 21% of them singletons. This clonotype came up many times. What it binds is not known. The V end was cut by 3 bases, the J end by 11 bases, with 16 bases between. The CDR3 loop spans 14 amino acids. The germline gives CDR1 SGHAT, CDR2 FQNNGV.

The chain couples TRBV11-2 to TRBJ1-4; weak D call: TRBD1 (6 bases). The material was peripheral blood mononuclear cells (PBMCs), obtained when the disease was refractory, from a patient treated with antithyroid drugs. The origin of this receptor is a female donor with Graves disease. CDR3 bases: TGTGCCAGCAGCTTGGACACAGGGTCCGGGAAACTGTTTTTT. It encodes CASSLDTGSGKLFF.